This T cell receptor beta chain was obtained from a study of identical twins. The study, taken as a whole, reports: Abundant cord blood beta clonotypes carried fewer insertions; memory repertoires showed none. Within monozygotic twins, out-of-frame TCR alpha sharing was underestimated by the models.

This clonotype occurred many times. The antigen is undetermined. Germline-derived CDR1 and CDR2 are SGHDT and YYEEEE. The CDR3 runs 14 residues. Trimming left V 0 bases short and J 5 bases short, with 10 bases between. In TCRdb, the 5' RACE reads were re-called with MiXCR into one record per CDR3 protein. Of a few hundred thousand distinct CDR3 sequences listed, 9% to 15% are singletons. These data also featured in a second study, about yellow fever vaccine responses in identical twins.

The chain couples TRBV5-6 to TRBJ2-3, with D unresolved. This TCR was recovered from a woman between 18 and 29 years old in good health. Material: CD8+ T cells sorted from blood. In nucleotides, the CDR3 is TGTGCCAGCAGCTTGGTATCGGCTCGAGATACGCAGTATTTT. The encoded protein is CASSLVSARDTQYF.